The clone carrying this T cell receptor beta chain was seen a few times. Data came from immunoSEQ multiplex PCR; TCRdb stores just in-frame clones and leaves some out. The sample holds approximately 45,000 clones, around 89% seen once. The data were taken from a study of T cell responses to AZD1222 COVID-19 vaccine. Germline V gene lookup returns CDR1 SQVTM and CDR2 ANQGSEA. V lost 4 bases, J lost 3 bases, and 4 bases lay in between. The CDR3 runs 10 residues. Source: peripheral blood, taken 28 days after the second AZD1222 dose. This sequence was found in an adult who received the AZD1222 COVID-19 vaccine. The V call is TRBV29-1, the J call TRBJ2-7; no clear D. The CDR3 sequence is CSVANYEQYF. As DNA, the CDR3 is TGCAGCGTTGCAAACTACGAGCAGTACTTC.